This is a list of T cell receptor beta chains from one sample in a study of T cells after yellow fever vaccination. TCRdb reprocessed the 5' RACE reads with MiXCR, giving one entry per CDR3 protein. This sample has approximately 150,000 distinct CDR3 sequences, with about a tenth found just once. This material consisted of CD8+ T cells sorted from PBMCs, taken 45 days after the yellow fever booster vaccination. The origin of the receptors is a man younger than 35 who received the YFV17D yellow fever vaccine. Each CDR3 is given with its conserved first and last residue. The D gene is left open where the match is weak. The size field is filled for only some rows; it gives once, few, many or a size class.

d_call | j_call | clone_size | v_call | cdr3_nt | cdr3_aa
TRBD1 | TRBJ2-1 | few | TRBV5-1 | TGCGCCAGCAGCTCCCAGACAGGGTTCAATGAGCAGTTCTTC | CASSSQTGFNEQFF
TRBD1 | TRBJ2-5 | few | TRBV24-1 | TGTGCCACCAGTGACACACAGGGGGAAGGAGAGACCCAGTACTTC | CATSDTQGEGETQYF
. | TRBJ2-5 | . | TRBV4-1 | TGCGCCAGCAGCCAAGAGACGGCAGGAAAAGAGACCCAGTACTTC | CASSQETAGKETQYF
. | TRBJ2-2 | once | TRBV15 | TGTGCCACCAGCGGATTAGCGGAGAACACCGGGGAGCTGTTTTTT | CATSGLAENTGELFF
TRBD2 | TRBJ2-7 | medium-sized | TRBV6-2/TRBV6-3 | TGTGCCAGCAGTTCCCTCACTAGCGGGGGGATTTCCTACGAGCAGTACTTC | CASSSLTSGGISYEQYF
. | TRBJ2-3 | few | TRBV5-1 | TGCGCCAGCAGCCCCGTGGACCCGGGGGCAGATACGCAGTATTTT | CASSPVDPGADTQYF
. | TRBJ2-1 | once | TRBV7-9 | TGTGCCAGCCTAGGTGGGGTTGGAGGTTATGAGCAGTTCTTC | CASLGGVGGYEQFF
. | TRBJ2-4 | few | TRBV12-3/TRBV12-4 | TGTGCCAGCAATTCAGACAGAGGAATAGCCAAAAACATTCAGTACTTC | CASNSDRGIAKNIQYF
TRBD2 | TRBJ2-1 | many | TRBV3-1 | TGTGCCAGCAGCCAAGATCCTTCTAGCGGGGGGGCCTTCTCCTACAATGAGCAGTTCTTC | CASSQDPSSGGAFSYNEQFF
. | TRBJ2-7 | . | TRBV4-3 | TGCGCCAGCAGCCAAGTAGGGGTCAGGGATCACTACGAGCAGTACTTC | CASSQVGVRDHYEQYF
TRBD2 | TRBJ2-2 | . | TRBV9 | TGTGCCAGCAGCGTTAGCGGGGGGCTCACCGGGGAGCTGTTTTTT | CASSVSGGLTGELFF
. | TRBJ1-5 | . | TRBV19 | TGTGCCAGTAGGCCCGGACAGTACAATCAGCCCCAGCATTTT | CASRPGQYNQPQHF
. | TRBJ1-2 | few | TRBV20-1 | TGCAGTGCTCCCCCCGGGACGGACTATGGCTACACCTTC | CSAPPGTDYGYTF
TRBD2 | TRBJ2-4 | . | TRBV6-5 | TGTGCCAGCAGTCTGGGGGGGGTGGGAAACATTCAGTACTTC | CASSLGGVGNIQYF